This T cell receptor beta chain was identified during a study of T cell repertoires in cytomegalovirus infection. Background on the study: Carrying CMV and the relevant HLA type showed in public TCR beta signatures.

One entry per CDR3 protein results from TCRdb running MiXCR on the reads. The sample records 900,000 to 950,000 distinct CDR3 sequences, about 33% being singletons. Details on this clonotype: Its antigen is not identified.

The study, taken as a whole, reports: There were carriers of CMV plus the relevant HLA, and cumulative public TCR beta family frequency identified them.

Between the trimmed V and J ends, which lost 1 base and 10 bases, there was a span of 14 bases. The CDR3 contains 14 residues. The chain uses TRBV12-3 or TRBV12-4 and TRBJ1-5; tentative D call: TRBD1 (5 bases). The input for sequencing was cultured CD8+ T cells from PBMCs, taken from culture after CMV antigen stimulation. The clonotype was recovered from a human donor in good health (CMV status not recorded). Some clones in this sample may be carry-over from other donors' samples. CDR3 protein: CASSLGQRGDPQHF. The CDR3 DNA reads as TGTGCCAGCAGTTTAGGCCAGAGGGGAGATCCCCAGCATTTT.